A single sample gave rise to the 18 T cell receptor beta chains below, sequenced in a study of shared clonotypes between healthy human individuals (dated by TCRdb to 2020 to 2021). Libraries came from the immunoSEQ multiplex PCR assay. The source is immuneACCESS, and TCRdb retained only in-frame sequences with V and J called. Part of the clones is not carried over; for the studies checked, unresolved V genes explain less than half of this, and the remainder is unexplained. The sample table holds 2.3 million or so clones, of which 85% to 95% were seen once. The ten largest clones add up to 0.35% to 0.45% of the sample. Specimen: naive CD4+ T cells from PBMCs. The cell subset or site label here, explained by the study, means: CD45RA+ positively selected. The source of these receptors is a man between 18 and 29 years old in good health. Some clones in this sample may be carry-over from other donors' samples.

About this clone: One junction end disagrees with the germline gene, perhaps due to a read error. The J gene is TRBJ2-7, the V gene TRBV18, with 7 bases matching TRBD1. The CDR3 consists of 15 residues. Germline CDR1 KGHSH, CDR2 LQKENI. This CDR3 reads CASSPRTGGTHEQYF. The CDR3 coding sequence is TGTGCCAGCTCGCCACGGACAGGAGGCACCCACGAGCAGTACTTC.

The chain employs TRBV2 and TRBJ2-3, with 7 positions matching TRBD1. In germline, CDR1 is SNHLY, CDR2 FYNNEI. The CDR3 loop spans 17 amino acids. V shed 5 bases and J 1 base; nucleotides not matched to a gene: 12. The CDR3 nucleotides are TGTGCCAGCAGTCAATCGTCGACAGGGCCGGGCACAGATACGCAGTATTTT. Amino acid sequence: CASSQSSTGPGTDTQYF.

The chain carries TRBV5-1 and TRBJ1-1; perhaps TRBD1 as D (6 bases). Trimming removed 2 bases from V and 0 bases from J, with 11 bases in between. The CDR3 is made up of 15 amino acids. Germline values: CDR1 SGHRS, CDR2 YFSETQ. The CDR3 DNA is TGCGCCAGCAGCTTAATCGCAGGGGTGAACACTGAAGCTTTCTTT. Amino acid sequence: CASSLIAGVNTEAFF. Full variable domain (remainder filled in from reference TRBV5-1 and TRBJ1-1): KAGVTQTPRYLIKTRGQQVTLSCSPISGHRSVSWYQQTPGQGLQFLFEYFSETQRNKGNFPGRFSGRQFSNSRSEMNVSTLELGDSALYLCASSLIAGVNTEAFFGQGTRLTVV.

The rearrangement joins TRBV2 to TRBJ1-4, with D tentatively TRBD1 (5 bases). The CDR3 extends over 13 amino acids. Germline CDR1 reads SNHLY; CDR2 reads FYNNEI. V lost 5 bases to trimming and J lost 7 bases, with 11 bases between them. CDR3 amino acids: CASSSGAREKLFF. DNA of the CDR3: TGTGCCAGCAGTTCCGGGGCCCGTGAAAAACTGTTTTTT.

The rearrangement links TRBV5-1 to TRBJ2-3, with D possibly being TRBD2 (5 bases). Trimming stripped 0 bases from V and 10 bases from J, with 15 bases between. The CDR3 extends over 14 amino acids. Germline V lookup: CDR1 SGHRS, CDR2 YFSETQ. In nucleotides, the CDR3 is TGCGCCAGCAGCTTGGACATCCCTCGGGATGCGCAGTATTTT. Protein sequence: CASSLDIPRDAQYF.

This rearrangement joins TRBV6-1 to TRBJ2-7, with D possibly being TRBD1 (5 bases). Trimming left V 0 bases short and J 0 bases short, with 15 bases between. Looked up from germline, CDR1 is MNHNS and CDR2 is SASEGT. This CDR3 region has 17 residues. The CDR3 is CASSEAPTGVSSYEQYF. The CDR3 DNA is TGTGCCAGCAGTGAAGCCCCAACAGGAGTAAGCTCCTACGAGCAGTACTTC.

The rearrangement uses TRBV2 and TRBJ1-2, with D maybe TRBD1 (6 bases). V was shortened by 10 bases and J by 8 bases, with 20 bases between the two germline ends. The CDR3 totals 13 residues. CDR1 is SNHLY, CDR2 FYNNEI, per germline. DNA of the CDR3: TGTGCCACCATCGCGAGGGGGGCCCGCGGCTACACCTTC. Its translation: CATIARGARGYTF.

This clone was recorded once. One end of the junction is discordant with germline, which a read error may explain. This chain links TRBV7-2 with TRBJ2-7, with a possible D match to TRBD2 (6 bases). In germline, CDR1 is SGHTA, CDR2 FQGNSA. CDR3 length equals 14 residues. The CDR3 loop is CASSLGGALYEQYF. The DNA for the CDR3 is TGTGCCAGCAGTTTAGGAGGGGCCCTCTACGAGCAGTACTTC.

This sequence joins TRBV5-1 and TRBJ2-1; tentatively, D is TRBD1 (6 bases). CDR1 is SGHRS, CDR2 YFSETQ, per germline. This CDR3 has 16 amino acids. The V and J ends lost 4 bases and 8 bases respectively, with 22 bases between them. The CDR3 sequence is CASSRTIKTGLDEQFF. The CDR3 DNA sequence: TGCGCCAGCAGCCGGACGATTAAGACAGGATTGGATGAGCAGTTCTTC.

The V call is TRBV7-2, the J call TRBJ2-2; TRBD1 matches at 10 bases. CDR3 size: 16 residues. The ends lost 5 bases at V and 5 bases at J; junction bases unmatched: 8. The germline CDR1 and CDR2 sequences are SGHTA and FQGNSA. The chain's CDR3 is CASSPPGTGVTGELFF. CDR3 DNA: TGTGCCAGCAGCCCCCCCGGGACAGGGGTAACCGGGGAGCTGTTTTTT.

This chain connects TRBV15 to TRBJ1-1, with D perhaps TRBD1 (5 bases). V shed 0 bases and J shed 5 bases, with 13 bases lying between them. Germline values: CDR1 LNHNV, CDR2 YYDKDF (reference sequence). The CDR3 totals 15 residues. DNA of the CDR3: TGTGCCACCAGCAGAGATTGGGCGGGGGGGACTGAAGCTTTCTTT. Translation gives CATSRDWAGGTEAFF.

This rearrangement joins TRBV29-1 to TRBJ2-3, with D perhaps TRBD1 (6 bases). The V gene lost 3 bases and the J gene lost 4 bases, with 11 bases spanning the gap. The CDR3 consists of 13 residues. CDR1 SQVTM and CDR2 ANQGSEA come from the germline V gene. DNA of the CDR3: TGCAGCGTTGACCAAGGGGGAGCAGATACGCAGTATTTT. Protein sequence: CSVDQGGADTQYF.

The genes are TRBV14 and TRBJ2-1, with D perhaps matching TRBD1 (5 bases). V shed 4 bases and J shed 7 bases, with 20 bases lying between them. This CDR3 has 16 amino acids. Germline V gene sequence: CDR1 SGHDN, CDR2 FVKESK. CDR3 nucleotide sequence: TGTGCCAGCAGCCCGTTCGGCCCCCTAAGGGGAAATGAGCAGTTCTTC. Translating gives CASSPFGPLRGNEQFF.

This chain uses TRBV7-3 with TRBJ2-1, with 7 bases that match TRBD2. J was trimmed by 2 bases and V by 5 bases; bases with no gene match: 6. This CDR3 spans 15 amino acids. Germline values: CDR1 SGHTA, CDR2 FQGTGA. The chain's CDR3 is CASSPFREAYNEQFF. The CDR3 DNA follows: TGTGCCAGCAGCCCCTTCCGGGAGGCCTACAATGAGCAGTTCTTC. The variable domain in full, with the rest retrieved from reference TRBV7-3 and TRBJ2-1, is GAGVSQTPSNKVTEKGKYVELRCDPISGHTALYWYRQSLGQGPEFLIYFQGTGAADDSGLPNDRFFAVRPEGSVSTLKIQRTERGDSAVYLCASSPFREAYNEQFFGPGTRLTVL.

J is TRBJ2-1 and V is TRBV10-3, with unresolved D. There are 12 residues in the CDR3. CDR1 and CDR2 from the germline V gene are ENHRY and SYGVKD. Trimming shortened V by 8 bases and J by 5 bases, and 10 bases separated the two germline ends. The CDR3 coding sequence is TGTGCCATCTCTCCGAACGACAATGAGCAGTTCTTC. Protein: CAISPNDNEQFF.

This clone was found a few times. The chain carries TRBV21-1 and TRBJ1-5. TRBV21-1 has pseudogene status. The CDR3 covers 16 residues. CDR3 bases: TGTGCCAGCAGCAAAGTAGGAGGGGGACTCAATCAGCCCCAGCATTTT. Translation: CASSKVGGGLNQPQHF.

The rearrangement uses TRBV7-2 and TRBJ2-7; D possibly corresponds to TRBD2 (6 bases). Germline CDR1 and CDR2: SGHTA and FQGNSA. This CDR3 has 15 amino acids. Between the trimmed V and J ends, which lost 1 base and 4 bases, there was a span of 14 bases. The CDR3: CASSLVSSSEYEQYF. CDR3 in DNA: TGTGCCAGCAGCTTAGTTTCGTCTAGCGAGTACGAGCAGTACTTC.

This chain links TRBV27 with TRBJ1-5; TRBD1 is a possible D gene (5 bases). The CDR3 sequence is 15 residues long. Germline lookup yields CDR1 MNHEY and CDR2 SMNVEV (reference sequence). V was clipped by 8 bases and J by 5 bases, with 19 bases between them. Written as DNA, the CDR3 is TGTGCCAGCCGTGTCTCCGGGGGGTCTCATCAGCCCCAGCATTTT. Protein sequence: CASRVSGGSHQPQHF.